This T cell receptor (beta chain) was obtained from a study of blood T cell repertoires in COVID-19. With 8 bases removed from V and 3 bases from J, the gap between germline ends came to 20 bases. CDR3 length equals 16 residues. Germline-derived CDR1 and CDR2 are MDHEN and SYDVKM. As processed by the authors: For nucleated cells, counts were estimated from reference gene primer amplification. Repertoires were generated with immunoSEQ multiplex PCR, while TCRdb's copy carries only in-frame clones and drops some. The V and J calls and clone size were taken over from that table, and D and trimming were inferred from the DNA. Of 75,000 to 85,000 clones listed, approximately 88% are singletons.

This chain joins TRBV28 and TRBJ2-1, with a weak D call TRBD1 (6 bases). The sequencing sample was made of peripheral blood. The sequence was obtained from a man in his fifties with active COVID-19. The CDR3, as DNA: TGTGCCAGCTTGAGGGGGAGCAGGGCGTACTACAATGAGCAGTTCTTC. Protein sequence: CASLRGSRAYYNEQFF. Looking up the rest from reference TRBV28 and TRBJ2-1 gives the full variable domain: DVKVTQSSRYLVKRTGEKVFLECVQDMDHENMFWYRQDPGLGLRLIYFSYDVKMKEKGDIPEGYSVSREKKERFSLILESASTNQTSMYLCASLRGSRAYYNEQFFGPGTRLTVL.